Presented here are 31 T cell receptor beta chains from one specimen sequenced in a study of identical twins. One entry per CDR3 protein, called by TCRdb with MiXCR from the 5' RACE reads. Among a few hundred thousand distinct CDR3 sequences listed, around 8.8% were seen once. The sample also formed part of further work on yellow fever vaccine responses in identical twins.

Sequenced: CD8+ T cells sorted from blood. These receptors originate from a woman between 18 and 30 years old in good health.

This clonotype was counted between two and nine times. The chain has TRBV4-3 and TRBJ2-7; TRBD2 agrees at 9 bases. J gave up 2 bases and V 3 bases, and 8 bases lay outside the gene matches. The CDR3 runs to 16 residues. Germline values: CDR1 LGHNA, CDR2 YSLEER. The chain's CDR3 is CASSQGTSSRTYEQYF. In nucleotides, the CDR3 is TGCGCCAGCAGCCAGGGGACTAGCTCGCGAACCTACGAGCAGTACTTC.

This chain connects TRBV27 to TRBJ1-4; no reliable D call. The CDR3 contains 15 residues. V was shortened by 0 bases and J by 8 bases, with 13 bases between the two germline ends. Germline V gene lookup returns CDR1 MNHEY and CDR2 SMNVEV (reference sequence). CDR3 coding DNA: TGTGCCAGCAGTTTATCGTACGGGGTACGCGAAAAACTGTTTTTT. It specifies CASSLSYGVREKLFF.

A note on this clonotype: A much more abundant neighbour one base away suggests this may be a read error. The rearrangement joins TRBV28 to TRBJ2-7, with 7 bases fitting TRBD1. Looked up from germline, CDR1 is MDHEN and CDR2 is SYDVKM. V trimming: 3 bases; J trimming: 1 base; junction bases outside the gene matches: 6. The CDR3 runs 15 residues. The CDR3 DNA is TGTGCCAGCAGTTTTTGTCCGGGACAGTCCTACGAGCAGTACTTC. Protein: CASSFCPGQSYEQYF.

This clonotype came up many times. The chain recombines TRBV4-3 with TRBJ2-1; TRBD2 agrees at 8 bases. From germline, CDR1 is LGHNA and CDR2 YSLEER. The CDR3 has 15 residues. The J segment lost 7 bases and the V segment lost 5 bases, leaving 10 bases of the junction unmatched. The CDR3 DNA follows: TGCGCCAGCAGCTTTAATGCGGGAGGTGGAAATGAGCAGTTCTTC. Protein product: CASSFNAGGGNEQFF.

This clonotype was seen ten or more times. The chain joins TRBV6-2 or TRBV6-3 to TRBJ2-7; TRBD2 might be the D (6 bases). Trimming removed 6 bases from V and 3 bases from J, with 12 bases in between. Germline-derived CDR1 and CDR2 are MNHEY and SVGEGT. The CDR3 extends over 13 amino acids. CDR3 in DNA: TGTGCCAGCAGAGAGACTAGTTTCTACGAGCAGTACTTC. This gives the protein CASRETSFYEQYF.

Only a few counts were recorded for this clonotype. This rearrangement joins TRBV25-1 to TRBJ2-7; no definite D call. The CDR3 runs to 16 residues. Germline loops: CDR1 MGHDK, CDR2 SYGVNS. V was trimmed by 6 bases and J by 1 base, leaving 19 bases between them. In DNA, the CDR3 is TGTGCCAGCAGACCTGGTGGCAGAGAAAGTTCCTACGAGCAGTACTTC. It encodes CASRPGGRESSYEQYF.

This clonotype has just a few counts. The rearrangement joins TRBV24-1 to TRBJ2-3; the D gene is possibly TRBD1 (5 bases). Germline CDR1 reads KGHDR; CDR2 reads SFDVKD. This CDR3 has 16 residues. V was pared by 7 bases and J by 2 bases, with 18 bases between. In DNA form, the CDR3 reads TGTGCCACCAGCCCCCCGGTAGGGGCCGACACAGATACGCAGTATTTT. Protein sequence: CATSPPVGADTDTQYF.

This clonotype was seen only a few times. V gene TRBV7-6 combines with J gene TRBJ1-1; 11 nucleotides align to TRBD1. The germline CDR1 and CDR2 sequences are SGHVS and FNYEAQ. J lost 2 bases, V lost 5 bases, and 4 bases had no gene match. CDR3 length equals 15 residues. CDR3 DNA sequence: TGTGCCAGCAGCCTCCGGACAGGGGGCAACACTGAAGCTTTCTTT. It encodes CASSLRTGGNTEAFF.

This clonotype was detected a few times. This chain uses TRBV11-2 with TRBJ1-1, with D possibly being TRBD1 (6 bases). Germline values: CDR1 SGHAT, CDR2 FQNNGV. Trimming pared 1 base from V and 3 bases from J, leaving 15 bases between. This CDR3 has 16 amino acids. CDR3 nucleotides: TGTGCCAGCAGCTTAGTTACAGGGCCCGTTGACACTGAAGCTTTCTTT. Encoded protein: CASSLVTGPVDTEAFF.

This clonotype was observed many times. In DNA form, the CDR3 reads TGCGCCAGCAGCTTGGCCGGGGGCATGAACACTGAAGCTTTCTTT. It specifies CASSLAGGMNTEAFF. The chain carries TRBV5-1 and TRBJ1-1, with D possibly TRBD1 on 6 matching bases. This CDR3 is 15 amino acids long. The germline CDR1 and CDR2 sequences are SGHRS and YFSETQ. V gave up 0 bases and J gave up 0 bases, with 9 bases separating them. Full variable domain (rest looked up from reference TRBV5-1 and TRBJ1-1): KAGVTQTPRYLIKTRGQQVTLSCSPISGHRSVSWYQQTPGQGLQFLFEYFSETQRNKGNFPGRFSGRQFSNSRSEMNVSTLELGDSALYLCASSLAGGMNTEAFFGQGTRLTVV.

As DNA, the CDR3 is TGCAGTGCTAGACCCAAGGTGGGAGGAGGGTATTACGCGAACACCGGGGAGCTGTTTTTT. Translating it yields CSARPKVGGGYYANTGELFF. The chain is built from TRBV20-1 and TRBJ2-2; perhaps TRBD2 as D (6 bases). Trimming took off 2 bases at V and 0 bases at J, with 25 bases between the two ends. CDR3 length: 20 residues. The germline V gene has CDR1 DFQATT and CDR2 SNEGSKA (reference sequence).

The sample holds a few counts of this clonotype. The chain recombines TRBV7-9 with TRBJ2-2; TRBD1 aligns across 11 bases. Germline values: CDR1 SEHNR, CDR2 FQNEAQ (reference sequence). Trimming at V came to 5 bases and at J to 7 bases, leaving 9 bases not matched to a gene. This CDR3 comprises 16 residues. The CDR3 DNA sequence: TGTGCCAGCAGCCCGCCTGGACAGGGGGCGGACGGGGAGCTGTTTTTT. Translation: CASSPPGQGADGELFF.

This clonotype was seen ten or more times. V usage is TRBV7-9 and J usage is TRBJ2-2; maybe TRBD2 (6 bases). The CDR3 loop spans 14 amino acids. V was clipped by 4 bases and J by 9 bases, with 15 bases between them. CDR1 SEHNR and CDR2 FQNEAQ come from the germline V gene (reference sequence). CDR3 coding DNA: TGTGCCAGCAGCTCCACGGGACTCCCGTGGGAGCTGTTTTTT. The encoded protein is CASSSTGLPWELFF. The complete variable domain, with remaining parts taken from reference TRBV7-9 and TRBJ2-2, reads DTGVSQNPRHKITKRGQNVTFRCDPISEHNRLYWYRQTLGQGPEFLTYFQNEAQLEKSRLLSDRFSAERPKGSFSTLEIQRTEQGDSAMYLCASSSTGLPWELFFGEGSRLTVL.

At least ten counts were recorded for this clonotype. The rearrangement joins TRBV10-1 to TRBJ2-1; D assignment may be TRBD1 or TRBD2 (6 bases each). The ends were cut back, 8 bases at V and 9 bases at J, with 17 bases in the middle. The CDR3 runs 13 residues. Germline CDR1 and CDR2: WNHNN and SYGVQD (reference sequence). DNA for the CDR3: TGCGCCAGCGGGAGTACCAGGGGAGGTGAGCAGTTCTTC. Its protein product is CASGSTRGGEQFF.

This clonotype was picked up many times. This rearrangement joins TRBV7-9 to TRBJ2-5; a weak D match, TRBD1 (6 bases). The CDR3 has 17 amino acids. Germline V CDR1 and CDR2: SEHNR, FQNEAQ (reference sequence). V was clipped by 7 bases and J by 2 bases, with 23 bases between them. This chain's CDR3 is CASTYREQGQRQETQYF. DNA of the CDR3: TGTGCCAGCACCTACCGCGAACAAGGACAGAGACAAGAGACCCAGTACTTC.

This clonotype was recorded many times. This chain joins TRBV29-1 and TRBJ2-1; 8 bases line up with TRBD2. Germline CDR1 is SQVTM and CDR2 is ANQGSEA. V lost 0 bases, J lost 5 bases, and 9 bases stayed unmatched. This CDR3 region has 16 residues. CDR3 nucleotide sequence: TGCAGCGTTGAAGATCTGGCCGGGAGGGCCAACAATGAGCAGTTCTTC. It is translated as CSVEDLAGRANNEQFF.

The chain has TRBV20-1 and TRBJ1-2, with D tentatively TRBD1 (5 bases). The germline V gene has CDR1 DFQATT and CDR2 SNEGSKA (reference sequence). Trimming left V 4 bases short and J 2 bases short, with 8 bases between. The CDR3 loop spans 12 amino acids. The CDR3, as DNA: TGCAGTGCTACCGGGGGGAACTATGGCTACACCTTC. Translation: CSATGGNYGYTF.

This clonotype was seen a few times. The genes are TRBV10-3 and TRBJ1-2, with TRBD1 matching over 9 bases. The V and J ends lost 1 base and 4 bases, in that order; junction bases with no gene match: 10. CDR3 length: 17 amino acids. Germline CDR1 and CDR2: ENHRY and SYGVKD. CDR3 residues: CAISELWPGQGVYGYTF. Here the CDR3 DNA reads TGTGCCATCAGTGAGTTGTGGCCGGGACAGGGCGTCTATGGCTACACCTTC.

This clonotype was counted a few times. V is TRBV24-1 and J is TRBJ2-3, with TRBD1 as a possible D gene (5 bases). The CDR3 contains 15 residues. V gave up 3 bases and J gave up 5 bases, with 14 bases separating them. The germline V gene encodes CDR1 KGHDR and CDR2 SFDVKD. CDR3 DNA: TGTGCCACCAGTGATCCAGACAGTTTTGAAGATACGCAGTATTTT. This encodes CATSDPDSFEDTQYF.

In this sample, this clonotype turned up many times. J is TRBJ1-6 and V is TRBV4-1; no definite D call. Germline loops: CDR1 MGHRA, CDR2 YSYEKL. Trimming pared 4 bases from V and 6 bases from J, leaving 7 bases between. There are 13 residues in the CDR3. For the CDR3, the DNA is TGCGCCAGCAGCCGAGATTCTAATTCACCCCTCCACTTT. It encodes CASSRDSNSPLHF.

The genes are TRBV12-3 or TRBV12-4 and TRBJ2-3, with 11 nucleotides matching TRBD2. The CDR3 totals 16 residues. The V and J ends lost 6 bases and 2 bases, in that order; junction bases with no gene match: 7. CDR3 loop: CASRIGLAGVTDTQYF. Written as DNA, the CDR3 is TGTGCCAGCAGAATAGGACTAGCGGGTGTCACAGATACGCAGTATTTT.

This clonotype was counted a few times. The rearrangement links TRBV4-3 to TRBJ2-2; weak D call: TRBD2 (6 bases). Germline values: CDR1 LGHNA, CDR2 YSLEER. The CDR3 is 15 amino acids. V lost 5 bases and J 5 bases, leaving 15 bases between the germline ends. The CDR3 spells CASSSDRGSTGELFF. In nucleotides, the CDR3 is TGCGCCAGCAGCTCAGACCGGGGGTCGACCGGGGAGCTGTTTTTT.

This clonotype came up many times. V gene TRBV5-1 combines with J gene TRBJ1-1; tentatively, D is TRBD1 (6 bases). The CDR3 length is 14 residues. Germline CDR1 reads SGHRS; CDR2 reads YFSETQ. The V end lost 3 bases, the J end lost 2 bases, and 11 bases lay between the germline ends. The CDR3 nucleotides are TGCGCCAGCAGCTATACAGGGAAAAACACTGAAGCTTTCTTT. It specifies CASSYTGKNTEAFF. The whole variable domain, filled in from reference TRBV5-1 and TRBJ1-1, reads KAGVTQTPRYLIKTRGQQVTLSCSPISGHRSVSWYQQTPGQGLQFLFEYFSETQRNKGNFPGRFSGRQFSNSRSEMNVSTLELGDSALYLCASSYTGKNTEAFFGQGTRLTVV.

V is TRBV4-1 and J is TRBJ2-7, with D hard to call. Germline V CDR1 and CDR2: MGHRA, YSYEKL. The CDR3 runs 14 residues. Deletions cut 4 bases from V and 5 bases from J, with 15 bases between. CDR3 in DNA: TGCGCCAGCAGCCGCAGCCCTGATTGGGACGAGCAGTACTTC. Encoded protein: CASSRSPDWDEQYF.

This clonotype was detected only a few times. The chain joins TRBV6-5 to TRBJ2-1, with a possible D match to TRBD1 (6 bases). V was cut by 3 bases and J by 8 bases, with 26 bases left in between. The germline V gene has CDR1 MNHEY and CDR2 SVGAGI. The CDR3 totals 18 residues. In DNA form, the CDR3 reads TGTGCCAGCAGTTATTCCTTCAGGGGATGGGGTGCGGTCCATGAGCAGTTCTTC. Encoded protein: CASSYSFRGWGAVHEQFF.

This clonotype was detected only a few times. This chain links TRBV25-1 with TRBJ2-1; D ambiguous. Germline V gene data show CDR1 as MGHDK and CDR2 as SYGVNS. The V end was cut by 4 bases, the J end by 0 bases, with 19 bases between. This CDR3 is 18 amino acids long. CDR3 region: CASSGYLRSSSSYNEQFF. The CDR3 nucleotides are TGTGCCAGCAGTGGTTATTTGAGATCGTCGAGCTCCTACAATGAGCAGTTCTTC.

This clonotype has only a few counts. The chain is built from TRBV28 and TRBJ2-1; perhaps TRBD2 as D (6 bases). V lost 8 bases and J 8 bases, leaving 16 bases between the germline ends. Per germline, CDR1 MDHEN and CDR2 SYDVKM. The CDR3 has 13 residues. CDR3 in DNA: TGTGCCAGCGGAATAGACGGGGGTTATGAGCAGTTCTTC. Translating gives CASGIDGGYEQFF.

This clonotype has ten or more counts. This chain uses TRBV15 with TRBJ2-1; tentative D call: TRBD1 (6 bases). This CDR3 contains 17 residues. V lost 0 bases, J lost 1 base, and 13 bases lay in between. Germline CDR1 reads LNHNV; CDR2 reads YYDKDF (reference sequence). The CDR3 loop reads CATSRDLRQGSYNEQFF. In nucleotides, the CDR3 is TGTGCCACCAGCAGAGATCTGAGGCAGGGGTCCTACAATGAGCAGTTCTTC.

Many counts were recorded for this clonotype. The rearrangement uses TRBV7-2 and TRBJ2-5; 10 positions agree with TRBD2. CDR1 and CDR2 (germline): SGHTA, FQGNSA. This CDR3 spans 16 amino acids. The trim removed 3 bases at V and 2 bases at J, leaving 6 bases unmatched. The CDR3 DNA reads TGTGCCAGCAGCTTTGCACTAGCGGGGACACAAGAGACCCAGTACTTC. It encodes CASSFALAGTQETQYF.

This clonotype was counted between two and nine times. The J gene is TRBJ2-2, the V gene TRBV20-1; 10 bases fit TRBD1. J gave up 3 bases and V 0 bases, and 4 bases lay outside the gene matches. Germline V gives CDR1 DFQATT, CDR2 SNEGSKA (reference sequence). The CDR3 sequence is 16 residues long. The CDR3 nucleotides are TGCAGTGCTAGAGATGGGGGGACAGGGGACACCGGGGAGCTGTTTTTT. It specifies CSARDGGTGDTGELFF.

This clonotype was found a few times. The chain uses TRBV25-1 and TRBJ2-1, with 7 bases aligning to TRBD2. Germline lookup yields CDR1 MGHDK and CDR2 SYGVNS. The CDR3 sequence is 16 residues long. V lost 5 bases to trimming and J lost 6 bases; unmatched junction nucleotides: 13. CDR3 in DNA: TGTGCCAGCAGTAGGACTTGGGGGGGGGTGGGCAATGAGCAGTTCTTC. Its protein is CASSRTWGGVGNEQFF.